The 2 T cell receptor beta chains below all came from one sample that was sequenced in a study of T cells in Graves' hyperthyroidism and ophthalmopathy. TCR beta CDR3 regions were amplified from RNA. Carried out on the TCR CDR3, a first-round RT-PCR used the HTBI primer set. TCRdb fed the multiplex PCR reads into MiXCR, producing one record per CDR3 protein. The table has a few hundred thousand distinct CDR3 sequences, about 18% seen once. Sequenced sample: blood. These receptors came from a woman aged 55 to 70 with Graves' ophthalmopathy.

This clonotype was seen many times. The chain joins TRBV2 to TRBJ2-2; TRBD1 is a possible D gene (6 bases). The germline V gene encodes CDR1 SNHLY and CDR2 FYNNEI. The CDR3 has 15 amino acids. Trimming stripped 7 bases from V and 2 bases from J, with 14 bases between. This CDR3 reads CASTGQLYNTGELFF. CDR3 in DNA: TGTGCCAGCACCGGACAGCTATACAACACCGGGGAGCTGTTTTTT.

This clonotype occurred a few times. The rearrangement links TRBV7-8 to TRBJ2-7; the D gene could be TRBD1 or TRBD2 (6 bases each). This CDR3 has 16 residues. Germline-derived CDR1 and CDR2 are SGHVS and FQNEAQ. V was clipped by 2 bases and J by 9 bases, with 23 bases between them. The chain's CDR3 is CASSLNGGGGVGGQYF. The CDR3 region has the DNA TGTGCCAGCAGCTTAAACGGTGGGGGCGGGGTAGGGGGGCAGTACTTC.